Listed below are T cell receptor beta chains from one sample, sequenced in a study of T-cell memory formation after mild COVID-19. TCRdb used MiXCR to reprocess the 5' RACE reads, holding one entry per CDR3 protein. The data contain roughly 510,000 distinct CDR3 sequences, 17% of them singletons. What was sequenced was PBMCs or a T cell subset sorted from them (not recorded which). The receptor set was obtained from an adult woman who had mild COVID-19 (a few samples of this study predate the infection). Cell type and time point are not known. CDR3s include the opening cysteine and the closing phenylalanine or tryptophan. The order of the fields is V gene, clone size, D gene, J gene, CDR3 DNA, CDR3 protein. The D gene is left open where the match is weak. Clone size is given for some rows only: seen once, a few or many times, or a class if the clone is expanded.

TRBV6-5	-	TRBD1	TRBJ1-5	TGTGCCAGCAGCCTTATCCGGGACAGGGGCCGGCCCCAGCATTTT	CASSLIRDRGRPQHF
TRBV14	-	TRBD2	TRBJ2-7	TGTGCCAGCAGCCAAGATTATCGGGAGGTACCTTCCTACGAGCAGTACTTC	CASSQDYREVPSYEQYF
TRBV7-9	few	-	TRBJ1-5	TGTGCCAGCAGCTTAGGAGCAGGGGTTGATCAGCCCCAGCATTTT	CASSLGAGVDQPQHF
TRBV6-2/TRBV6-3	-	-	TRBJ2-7	TGTGCCAGCAGTCCCTCGTGGGGACTGGACTACGAGCAGTACTTC	CASSPSWGLDYEQYF
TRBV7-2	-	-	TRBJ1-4	TGTGCCAGCAGCTTAGTGGGGGCTCGGAATGAAAAACTGTTTTTT	CASSLVGARNEKLFF
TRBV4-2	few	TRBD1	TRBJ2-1	TGTGCCAGCAGCCAAGATTTAAGACAGGGATGGTCCTACAATGAGCAGTTCTTC	CASSQDLRQGWSYNEQFF
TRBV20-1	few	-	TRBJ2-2	TGCAGTGCTAGACAGGGTCTGACCGGGGAGCTGTTTTTT	CSARQGLTGELFF
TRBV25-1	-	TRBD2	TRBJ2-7	TGTGCCAGCACGGGGGGGGAGCAGTACTTC	CASTGGEQYF
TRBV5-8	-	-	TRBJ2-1	TGTGCCAGCGGAATGGGGACGGATTACAATGAGCAGTTCTTC	CASGMGTDYNEQFF
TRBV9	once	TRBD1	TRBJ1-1	TGTGCCAGCAGCCCGGGGGACAGGGGGCGAAGGGCTTTCTTT	CASSPGDRGRRAFF
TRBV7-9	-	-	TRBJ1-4	TGTGCCAGCAGCGCCCGGAAAACAGGGAGGGCTAATGAAAAACTGTTTTTT	CASSARKTGRANEKLFF
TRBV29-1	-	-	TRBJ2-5	TGCAGCGTCAAAACCGGGGAGACCCAGTACTTC	CSVKTGETQYF
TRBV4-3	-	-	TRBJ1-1	TGCGCCAGCAGCCAAGGAGAAGGAGAAGGGGGTACCGAAGCTTTCTTT	CASSQGEGEGGTEAFF
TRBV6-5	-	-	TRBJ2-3	TGTGCCAGCAGTCCTATGGTAGCGGTCACAGATACGCAGTATTTT	CASSPMVAVTDTQYF
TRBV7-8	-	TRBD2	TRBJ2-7	TGTGCCAGCAGCCAATACGGGGACGGGGGGAACGAGCAGTACTTC	CASSQYGDGGNEQYF
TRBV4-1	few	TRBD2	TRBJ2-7	TGCGCCAGCAGCCAAGAGCGGGGGGGCCCCTACGAGCAGTACTTC	CASSQERGGPYEQYF
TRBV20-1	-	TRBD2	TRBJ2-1	TGCAGTGCTACCCCGAGCCCGGGACTAGCGGGTTACAATGAGCAGTTCTTC	CSATPSPGLAGYNEQFF
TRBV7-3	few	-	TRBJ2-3	TGTGCCAGCAGCTTCGGGGTGGGAGATACGCAGTATTTT	CASSFGVGDTQYF
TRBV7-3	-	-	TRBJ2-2	TGTGCCAGCAGCTTAGCGGGGCCCCCCGGGGAGCTGTTTTTT	CASSLAGPPGELFF
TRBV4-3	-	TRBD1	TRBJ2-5	TGCGCCAGCAGCCAGAGGACAGGGGCCTCCCGAGAGACCCAGTACTTC	CASSQRTGASRETQYF
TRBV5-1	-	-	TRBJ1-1	TGCGCCAGCAGCCAATCGGACAGATATGAAGCTTTCTTT	CASSQSDRYEAFF
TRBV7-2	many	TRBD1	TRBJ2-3	TGTGCCAGCAGCCCTTACGGACAGGGAATATCAGATACGCAGTATTTT	CASSPYGQGISDTQYF
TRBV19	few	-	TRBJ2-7	TGTGCCAGTAGTATATTCGGCAGCTACGAGCAGTACTTC	CASSIFGSYEQYF
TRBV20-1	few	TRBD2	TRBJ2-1	TGCAGTGTCCCAGGGACTAGCGGGAGTTCAGGCTACAATGAGCAGTTCTTC	CSVPGTSGSSGYNEQFF
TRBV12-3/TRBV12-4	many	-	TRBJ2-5	TGTGCCAGTCTTCAGGGTTATGGGGTGGAGACCCAGTACTTC	CASLQGYGVETQYF
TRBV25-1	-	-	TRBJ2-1	TGTGCCAGCAGTGCTCGGCTGGTCTCCTACAATGAGCAGTTCTTC	CASSARLVSYNEQFF
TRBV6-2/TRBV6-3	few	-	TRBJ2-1	TGTGCCAGCACGGGGTTGGGCCTGGACTACAATGAGCAGTTCTTC	CASTGLGLDYNEQFF
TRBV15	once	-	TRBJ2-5	TGTGCCACCAGCAGACATCTCGGGGTCCAAGAGACCCAGTACTTC	CATSRHLGVQETQYF
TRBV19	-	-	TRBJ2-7	TGTGCCAGTAGTATAGATTCCACTATCTACGAGCAGTACTTC	CASSIDSTIYEQYF
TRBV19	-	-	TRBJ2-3	TGTGCCAGTAGTATCGGGAGAGGGGATACGCAGTATTTT	CASSIGRGDTQYF
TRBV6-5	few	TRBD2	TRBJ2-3	TGTGCCAGCAGTTACTCGATGGTCCGTAGCGGGGGGAGCACAGATACGCAGTATTTT	CASSYSMVRSGGSTDTQYF
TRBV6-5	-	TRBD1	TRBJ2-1	TGTGCCAGCAGGGCAGGGACAGGGGTTTACAATGAGCAGTTCTTC	CASRAGTGVYNEQFF
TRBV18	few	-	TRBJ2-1	TGTGCCAGCTCTCACCGGGACAGCGGGGGCAATGAGCAGTTCTTC	CASSHRDSGGNEQFF
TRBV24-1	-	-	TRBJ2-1	TGTGCCACCAGTGATCAATACCGACAGCCATCCTCTGAGCAGTTCTTC	CATSDQYRQPSSEQFF
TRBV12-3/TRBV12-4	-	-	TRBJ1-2	TGTGCCAGCAGTCCCGCGGGGCATGGCTACACCTTC	CASSPAGHGYTF
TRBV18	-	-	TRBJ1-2	TGTGCCAGCTCACCATCGGGGCAGGTTAGAGGCTACACCTTC	CASSPSGQVRGYTF
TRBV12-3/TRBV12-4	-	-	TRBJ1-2	TGTGCCAGCAGTCCTAGGGACACAGGAGGCTACACCTTC	CASSPRDTGGYTF
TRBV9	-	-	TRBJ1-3	TGTGCCAGCAGCGTAGCCCTAGACAGTTCTGGAAACACCATATATTTT	CASSVALDSSGNTIYF
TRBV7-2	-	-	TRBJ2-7	TGTGCCAGCAGTACCGAAGGGGTTTCCCCCTACGAGCAGTACTTC	CASSTEGVSPYEQYF
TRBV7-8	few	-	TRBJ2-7	TGTGCCAGCAGCTCACAGGGACACGGCTACGAGCAGTACTTC	CASSSQGHGYEQYF
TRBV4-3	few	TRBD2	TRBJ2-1	TGCGCCAGCAGCCAAGATTTCAGCGGGAGACACAATGAGCAGTTCTTC	CASSQDFSGRHNEQFF
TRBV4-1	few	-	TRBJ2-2	TGCGCCAGCAGCCATCCTAGGGTAGTGGGGAGCACCGGGGAGCTGTTTTTT	CASSHPRVVGSTGELFF
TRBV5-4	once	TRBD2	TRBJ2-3	TGTGCCAGCAGCGGGACTAGCGGAGGGGCAGATACGCAGTATTTT	CASSGTSGGADTQYF
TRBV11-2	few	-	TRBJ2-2	TGTGCCAGCAGCTATGGCGGATCGAACACCGGGGAGCTGTTTTTT	CASSYGGSNTGELFF
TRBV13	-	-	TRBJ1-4	TGTGCCAGCAGCTTACGAGGTGAAGAAAAACTGTTTTTT	CASSLRGEEKLFF
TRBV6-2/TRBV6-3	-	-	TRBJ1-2	TGTGCCAGCAGTTACAAGGGGACTAACTATGGCTACACCTTC	CASSYKGTNYGYTF
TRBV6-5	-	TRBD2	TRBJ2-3	TGTGCCAGCGGGGCTGCTAGCGGGACAGATACGCAGTATTTT	CASGAASGTDTQYF
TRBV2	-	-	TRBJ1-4	TGTGCCAGCAGTGAAGGGTGGCAATCCTCGGCGTCGGGACATTCCGAAAAACTGTTTTTT	CASSEGWQSSASGHSEKLFF
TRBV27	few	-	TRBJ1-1	TGTGCCAGCAGCCCGCGAGTGGGGGTTGAAGCTTTCTTT	CASSPRVGVEAFF
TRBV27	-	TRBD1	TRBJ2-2	TGTGCCAGCAGTTTATCGGCCCGGGACAGGGCCGCCTTAACGAACACCGGGGAGCTGTTTTTT	CASSLSARDRAALTNTGELFF
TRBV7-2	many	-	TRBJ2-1	TGTGCCAGCAGCTCATCGCCGGGGGAGCAGTTCTTC	CASSSSPGEQFF
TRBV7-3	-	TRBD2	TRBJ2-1	TGTGCCAGCAGCTTAAGCTCGGTGACTAGCGCAGAGCAGTTCTTC	CASSLSSVTSAEQFF
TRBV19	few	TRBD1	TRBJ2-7	TGTGCCAGTAGTATCTCGACAGGGGGTGACCTCTCCTACGAGCAGTACTTC	CASSISTGGDLSYEQYF
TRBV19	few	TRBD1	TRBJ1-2	TGTGCCAGTAGTGACAGGACAGGGACCATCCTTGGCTACACCTTC	CASSDRTGTILGYTF
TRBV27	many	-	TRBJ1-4	TGTGCCAGCAAGCCCCTTATTACAACTAATGAAAAACTGTTTTTT	CASKPLITTNEKLFF